Each of the 10 T cell receptor beta chains below was sequenced from the same sample in a study of blood T cell repertoires in COVID-19. Sequencing used immunoSEQ multiplex PCR; TCRdb keeps in-frame clones, though not all of them. The sample consists of 400,000 to 450,000 clones, 75% to 90% of them appearing once. The material sequenced was peripheral blood. These receptors were obtained from a woman in her thirties or forties with COVID-19, enrolled during active disease.

The gene calls are TRBV15 and TRBJ1-2; 9 bases match TRBD1. The CDR3 length is 18 residues. The J segment lost 0 bases and the V segment lost 4 bases, leaving 12 bases of the junction unmatched. Germline V gene lookup returns CDR1 LNHNV and CDR2 YYDKDF (reference sequence). The chain's CDR3 is CATSKERVRQGANYGYTF. DNA for the CDR3: TGTGCCACCAGCAAGGAACGGGTCCGACAGGGGGCTAACTATGGCTACACCTTC.

This clone was detected only once. CDR3 bases: TGTGCCAGCAGCTTGGCACTAGCGGGCACCGGGGAGCTGTTTTTT. Its protein is CASSLALAGTGELFF. The chain joins TRBV5-8 to TRBJ2-2, with 9 bases lining up with TRBD2. Germline-derived CDR1 and CDR2 are SGHTS and YDEGEE. J gave up 4 bases and V 0 bases, and 1 base lay outside the gene matches. There are 15 residues in the CDR3.

To note about this clone: The junction departs from germline at one end; a sequencing error may be responsible. The chain employs TRBV10-3 and TRBJ1-1; 7 nucleotides match TRBD1. This CDR3 has 16 residues. Germline V gives CDR1 ENHRY, CDR2 SYGVKD. CDR3 sequence: CAISVGESGGNPEAFF. CDR3 nucleotide sequence: TGTGCCATCAGTGTAGGAGAGTCAGGGGGGAACCCTGAAGCTTTCTTT.

The chain employs TRBV28 and TRBJ1-2; 9 bases fit TRBD1. Losses at the gene ends were 7 bases for V and 3 bases for J; bases not matched to a gene: 18. Germline lookup yields CDR1 MDHEN and CDR2 SYDVKM. The CDR3 extends over 18 amino acids. For the CDR3, the DNA is TGTGCCAGCACCGAGGGGGGGGACAGGGATGTGGTAGACTATGGCTACACCTTC. This sequence encodes CASTEGGDRDVVDYGYTF.

This clone was counted only a few times. The DNA for the CDR3 is TGCGCCAGCACCTCGGCGGGGAGGGCTAACTATGGCTACACCTTC. It specifies CASTSAGRANYGYTF. The chain carries TRBV5-1 and TRBJ1-2; D is unresolved. Germline CDR1 is SGHRS and CDR2 is YFSETQ. This CDR3 contains 15 residues. Trimming left V 6 bases short and J 0 bases short, with 15 bases between.

This chain uses TRBV18 with TRBJ2-7, with 10 bases fitting TRBD2. The CDR3 runs to 14 residues. Germline trimming cut 5 bases from V and 1 base from J; bases unmatched to any gene: 2. The germline V gene has CDR1 KGHSH and CDR2 LQKENI. CDR3 DNA sequence: TGTGCCAGCTCAGGGACTAGCGAGTCCTACGAGCAGTACTTC. This translates into CASSGTSESYEQYF.

This sequence joins TRBV28 and TRBJ1-1, with TRBD1 matching over 7 bases. Germline CDR1 MDHEN, CDR2 SYDVKM. The J segment lost 1 base and the V segment lost 6 bases, leaving 5 bases of the junction unmatched. The CDR3 is made up of 14 amino acids. Here the CDR3 DNA reads TGTGCCAGCAGCCTTGACAGGGAGAACACTGAAGCTTTCTTT. It encodes CASSLDRENTEAFF.

The gene calls are TRBV2 and TRBJ1-1; D possibly corresponds to TRBD1 (5 bases). V shed 2 bases and J shed 5 bases, with 9 bases lying between them. Looked up from germline, CDR1 is SNHLY and CDR2 is FYNNEI. The CDR3 consists of 13 residues. The CDR3 DNA reads as TGTGCCAGCAGTGAACAGGGTTTAACTGAAGCTTTCTTT. It encodes CASSEQGLTEAFF.

DNA for the CDR3: TGTGCCAGCCTGTCGACTAGCGGGAGTGGAAAAGAGACCCAGTACTTC. Translation: CASLSTSGSGKETQYF. The chain has TRBV5-4 and TRBJ2-5, with 12 bases that match TRBD2. In germline, CDR1 is SGHNT, CDR2 YYREEE (reference sequence). The CDR3 has 16 amino acids. The trim removed 7 bases at V and 3 bases at J, leaving 10 bases unmatched.

V is TRBV4-3 and J is TRBJ2-7; 8 positions agree with TRBD1. This CDR3 is built from 14 residues. Germline values: CDR1 LGHNA, CDR2 YSLEER. The J segment lost 4 bases and the V segment lost 0 bases, leaving 2 bases of the junction unmatched. The CDR3 DNA follows: TGCGCCAGCAGCCAAGAGGGGGACAGGTACGAGCAGTACTTC. It specifies CASSQEGDRYEQYF.